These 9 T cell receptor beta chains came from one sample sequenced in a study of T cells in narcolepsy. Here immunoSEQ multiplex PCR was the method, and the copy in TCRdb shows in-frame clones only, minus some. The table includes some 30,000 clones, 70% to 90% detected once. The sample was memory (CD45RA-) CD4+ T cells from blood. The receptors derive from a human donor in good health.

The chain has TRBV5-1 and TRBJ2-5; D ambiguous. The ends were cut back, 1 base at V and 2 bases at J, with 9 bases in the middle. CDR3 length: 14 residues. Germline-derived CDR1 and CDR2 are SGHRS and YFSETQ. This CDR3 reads CASSLTSAQETQYF. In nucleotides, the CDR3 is TGCGCCAGCAGCTTGACTTCGGCGCAAGAGACCCAGTACTTC.

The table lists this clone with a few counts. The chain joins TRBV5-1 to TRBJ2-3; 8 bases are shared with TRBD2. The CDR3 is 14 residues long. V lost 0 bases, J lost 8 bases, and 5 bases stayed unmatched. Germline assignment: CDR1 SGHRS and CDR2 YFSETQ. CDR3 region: CASSLGTSMGTQYF. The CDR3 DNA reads TGCGCCAGCAGCTTGGGGACTAGCATGGGTACGCAGTATTTT. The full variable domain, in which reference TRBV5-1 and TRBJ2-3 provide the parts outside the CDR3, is KAGVTQTPRYLIKTRGQQVTLSCSPISGHRSVSWYQQTPGQGLQFLFEYFSETQRNKGNFPGRFSGRQFSNSRSEMNVSTLELGDSALYLCASSLGTSMGTQYFGPGTRLTVL.

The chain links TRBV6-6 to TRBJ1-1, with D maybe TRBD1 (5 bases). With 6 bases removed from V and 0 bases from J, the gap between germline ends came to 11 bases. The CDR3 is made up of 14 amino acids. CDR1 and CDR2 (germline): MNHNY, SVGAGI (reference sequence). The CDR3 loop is CASRQDRVNTEAFF. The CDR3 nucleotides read TGTGCCAGCAGACAAGACAGAGTGAACACTGAAGCTTTCTTT.

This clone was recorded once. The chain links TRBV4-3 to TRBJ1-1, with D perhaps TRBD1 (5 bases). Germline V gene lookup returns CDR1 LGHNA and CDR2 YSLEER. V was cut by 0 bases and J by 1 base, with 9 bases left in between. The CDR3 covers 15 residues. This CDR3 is CASSQDDRWNTEAFF. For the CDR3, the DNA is TGCGCCAGCAGCCAAGATGACAGATGGAACACTGAAGCTTTCTTT.

The CDR3 region is CASSAGTFQVWEKLFF. The CDR3 DNA follows: TGCGCCAGCAGCGCAGGGACATTTCAGGTCTGGGAAAAACTGTTTTTT. The V gene is TRBV5-1, the J gene TRBJ1-4, with D maybe TRBD1 (6 bases). V lost 4 bases and J 8 bases, leaving 21 bases between the germline ends. CDR3 size: 16 residues. Germline values: CDR1 SGHRS, CDR2 YFSETQ.

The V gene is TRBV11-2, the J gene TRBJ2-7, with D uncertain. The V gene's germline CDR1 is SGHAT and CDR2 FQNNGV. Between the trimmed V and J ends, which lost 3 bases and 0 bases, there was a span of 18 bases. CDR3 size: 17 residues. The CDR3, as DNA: TGTGCCAGCAGCTTCCCCCTCGGCAGGCTGAGCTCCTACGAGCAGTACTTC. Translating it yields CASSFPLGRLSSYEQYF.

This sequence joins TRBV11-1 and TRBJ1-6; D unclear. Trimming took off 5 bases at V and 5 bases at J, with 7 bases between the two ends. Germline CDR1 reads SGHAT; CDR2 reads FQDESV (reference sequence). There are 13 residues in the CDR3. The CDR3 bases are TGTGCCAGCAGCGTCAGCAATAATTCACCCCTCCACTTT. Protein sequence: CASSVSNNSPLHF. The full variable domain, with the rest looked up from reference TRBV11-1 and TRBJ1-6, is EAEVAQSPRYKITEKSQAVAFWCDPISGHATLYWYRQILGQGPELLVQFQDESVVDDSQLPKDRFSAERLKGVDSTLKIQPAELGDSAMYLCASSVSNNSPLHFGNGTRLTVT.

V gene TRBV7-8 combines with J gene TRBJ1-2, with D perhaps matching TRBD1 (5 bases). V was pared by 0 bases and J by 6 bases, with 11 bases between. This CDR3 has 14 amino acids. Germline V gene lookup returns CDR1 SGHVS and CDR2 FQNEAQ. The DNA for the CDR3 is TGTGCCAGCAGCTTAGCGATATGGGGGGATGGCTACACCTTC. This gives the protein CASSLAIWGDGYTF.

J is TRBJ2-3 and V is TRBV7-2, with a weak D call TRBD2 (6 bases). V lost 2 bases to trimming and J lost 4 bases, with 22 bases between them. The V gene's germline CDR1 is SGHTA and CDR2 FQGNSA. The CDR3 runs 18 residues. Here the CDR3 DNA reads TGTGCCAGCAGCTTAATAGCCGCGCGGGGTACGGGGGCAGATACGCAGTATTTT. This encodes CASSLIAARGTGADTQYF.